Each of the 20 T cell receptor beta chains below was sequenced from the same sample in a study of blood T cells in healthy people across ages. The second PCR ran 7 to 11 cycles with a sample-barcoded 5' primer and J-beta primers. One entry per CDR3 protein results from TCRdb running MiXCR on the 5' RACE reads. The data contain 2 million or so distinct CDR3 sequences, around half of them singletons. Sample: blood. The receptors come from a woman aged 40 to 50 in good health.

This chain joins TRBV27 and TRBJ1-2, with 9 nucleotides matching TRBD1. From germline, CDR1 is MNHEY and CDR2 SMNVEV (reference sequence). V shed 3 bases, J shed 4 bases, and the junction held 9 bases outside the gene matches. The CDR3 loop spans 16 amino acids. The CDR3 here is CASSLWSGQGFYGYTF. The CDR3 coding sequence is TGTGCCAGCAGTTTGTGGTCCGGACAGGGGTTCTATGGCTACACCTTC.

V and J are TRBV12-3 or TRBV12-4 and TRBJ2-1; D might be TRBD2 (7 bases). This CDR3 region has 15 residues. V gave up 3 bases and J gave up 2 bases, with 11 bases separating them. The CDR3 region has the DNA TGTGCCAGCAGTTTTGAGGGGGGGGCCTACAATGAGCAGTTCTTC. Encoded protein: CASSFEGGAYNEQFF.

CDR3 residues: CASSDYEEETQYF. CDR3 sequence (DNA): TGTGCCAGCAGTGACTACGAGGAAGAGACCCAGTACTTC. The J gene is TRBJ2-5, the V gene TRBV28; perhaps TRBD2 as D (5 bases). In germline, CDR1 is MDHEN, CDR2 SYDVKM. V lost 5 bases and J 3 bases, leaving 10 bases between the germline ends. The CDR3 sequence is 13 residues long.

This chain connects TRBV11-2 to TRBJ2-3, with a tentative D call TRBD2 (5 bases). The CDR3 length is 18 residues. Trimming cost V 5 bases and J 0 bases, with 21 bases left between them. In germline, CDR1 is SGHAT, CDR2 FQNNGV. CDR3 bases: TGTGCCAGCAGCAAATCCATGGAGGACGGAGAAAGCACAGATACGCAGTATTTT. Its translation: CASSKSMEDGESTDTQYF. Full variable domain (missing parts from reference TRBV11-2 and TRBJ2-3): EAGVAQSPRYKIIEKRQSVAFWCNPISGHATLYWYQQILGQGPKLLIQFQNNGVVDDSQLPKDRFSAERLKGVDSTLKIQPAKLEDSAVYLCASSKSMEDGESTDTQYFGPGTRLTVL.

The rearrangement uses TRBV24-1 and TRBJ2-5, with 11 nucleotides matching TRBD2. The CDR3 has 16 residues. V gave up 2 bases and J gave up 2 bases; unmatched junction bases: 3. Germline assignment: CDR1 KGHDR and CDR2 SFDVKD. The CDR3 DNA reads TGTGCCACCAGTGATTCGGGACTAGCGGTACAAGAGACCCAGTACTTC. Translating gives CATSDSGLAVQETQYF.

V and J are TRBV3-1 and TRBJ2-5; D gene ambiguous. The CDR3 loop spans 13 amino acids. CDR1 is LGHDT, CDR2 YNNKEL, per germline (reference sequence). Trimming left V 1 base short and J 11 bases short, with 14 bases between. The CDR3 protein is CASSQVPYSEQYF. The CDR3 region has the DNA TGTGCCAGCAGCCAAGTTCCCTACAGTGAGCAGTACTTC.

This chain uses TRBV27 with TRBJ2-7; TRBD2 matches at 7 bases. This CDR3 spans 15 amino acids. CDR1 is MNHEY, CDR2 SMNVEV, per germline (reference sequence). Trimming cost V 3 bases and J 3 bases; bases outside gene matches: 8. The CDR3 spells CASSFGRGVFYEQYF. CDR3 bases: TGTGCCAGCAGTTTCGGTCGGGGGGTATTCTACGAGCAGTACTTC.

The table lists this clonotype with a count of one. CDR3 bases: TGTGCCAGCACTAGGGACAGTTCGAACACTGAAGCTTTCTTT. Its translation: CASTRDSSNTEAFF. The V gene is TRBV28, the J gene TRBJ1-1; 7 bases are shared with TRBD1. J was trimmed by 1 base and V by 7 bases; bases with no gene match: 6. The CDR3 covers 14 residues. Germline lookup yields CDR1 MDHEN and CDR2 SYDVKM.

This clonotype has just a few counts. The J gene is TRBJ2-1, the V gene TRBV29-1; 12 bases agree with TRBD2. This CDR3 has 17 amino acids. V dropped 6 bases and J dropped 0; count of bases not matched to a gene: 9. Germline V gene data show CDR1 as SQVTM and CDR2 as ANQGSEA. In nucleotides, the CDR3 is TGCAGCGTGTCGACTAGCGGGGGTGGTAGCTCCTACAATGAGCAGTTCTTC. Its protein is CSVSTSGGGSSYNEQFF.

The V gene is TRBV11-2, the J gene TRBJ2-7, with D possibly being TRBD2 (6 bases). V was pared by 3 bases and J by 4 bases, with 13 bases between. This CDR3 has 14 residues. CDR1 and CDR2 (germline): SGHAT, FQNNGV. As DNA, the CDR3 is TGTGCCAGCAGCTTCGAGTGGGGAGGATACGAGCAGTACTTC. Amino acids: CASSFEWGGYEQYF.

In the case of this clonotype: A read error may produce the germline difference seen at one junction end. CDR3 amino acids: CAGSAGQPQETQYF. In nucleotides, the CDR3 is TGTGCCGGCAGCGCGGGACAGCCCCAAGAGACCCAGTACTTC. This rearrangement joins TRBV9 to TRBJ2-5; weak D call: TRBD1 (7 bases). Germline CDR1 and CDR2: SGDLS and YYNGEE. This CDR3 spans 14 amino acids. The variable domain in full, with the rest retrieved from reference TRBV9 and TRBJ2-5, is DSGVTQTPKHLITATGQRVTLRCSPRSGDLSVYWYQQSLDQGLQFLIQYYNGEERAKGNILERFSAQQFPDLHSELNLSSLELGDSALYFCAGSAGQPQETQYFGPGTRLLVL.

V usage is TRBV6-2 or TRBV6-3 and J usage is TRBJ1-2, with a tentative D call TRBD1 (6 bases). The germline V and J ends were trimmed by 7 bases and 4 bases, with 19 bases remaining between them. Germline CDR1 MNHEY, CDR2 SVGEGT. The CDR3 spans 15 residues. CDR3 loop: CASTLHGQSPYGYTF. The CDR3 DNA follows: TGTGCCAGCACCCTCCACGGACAGTCTCCCTATGGCTACACCTTC.

This chain links TRBV7-2 with TRBJ2-7; TRBD2 agrees at 9 bases. The CDR3 consists of 17 residues. After removal of 1 base from V and 2 bases from J, the junction contained 9 bases not matched to a gene. The V gene's germline CDR1 is SGHTA and CDR2 FQGNSA. The CDR3 DNA is TGTGCCAGCAGCTTAGAAGGGGGAGCGGGGGGTACCTACGAGCAGTACTTC. Its translation: CASSLEGGAGGTYEQYF.

The chain combines TRBV7-9 with TRBJ1-1, with D possibly TRBD1 on 5 matching bases. CDR1 is SEHNR, CDR2 FQNEAQ, per germline (reference sequence). The CDR3 length is 18 residues. Trimming pared 7 bases from V and 0 bases from J, leaving 24 bases between. CDR3 DNA sequence: TGTGCCAGCAACGCCCCGGGTAGGGGAGCGGGCATGAACACTGAAGCTTTCTTT. Its translation is CASNAPGRGAGMNTEAFF.

This clonotype was detected only a few times. The CDR3, as DNA: TGTGCCAGCAGTTTATCGTTGGCCTACAATGAGCAGTTCTTC. Translating it yields CASSLSLAYNEQFF. The chain has TRBV27 and TRBJ2-1; no clear D. V dropped 0 bases and J dropped 2 bases, with 5 bases sitting between them. CDR3 length: 14 amino acids. Germline CDR1 is MNHEY and CDR2 is SMNVEV (reference sequence).

The V call is TRBV3-1, the J call TRBJ2-7; D call uncertain. The end of the DNA aligns better with TRBJ2-5, so the J call may be wrong. Germline V gene lookup returns CDR1 LGHDT and CDR2 YNNKEL (reference sequence). CDR3 size: 11 residues. CDR3 in DNA: TGTGCCAGCAGCCAGTTACAGACCCAGTACTTC. Its protein is CASSQLQTQYF.

The chain has TRBV10-2 and TRBJ2-7; TRBD2 agrees at 7 bases. The CDR3 loop spans 14 amino acids. CDR1 and CDR2 (germline): WSHSY, SAAADI. J lost 0 bases, V lost 9 bases, and 8 bases had no gene match. CDR3 residues: CASGKAGSSYEQYF. CDR3 in DNA: TGCGCCAGTGGGAAAGCGGGGAGCTCCTACGAGCAGTACTTC.

The chain joins TRBV10-2 to TRBJ2-1; 10 bases map to TRBD2. CDR3 length: 17 amino acids. V was clipped by 3 bases and J by 4 bases; unmatched bases: 9. Germline CDR1 is WSHSY and CDR2 is SAAADI. The chain's CDR3 is CASSDGASGGLYNEQFF. The CDR3, as DNA: TGCGCCAGCAGTGACGGTGCTAGCGGGGGACTTTACAATGAGCAGTTCTTC.

Concerning this clonotype itself: Mismatch with germline at one junction end may stem from a read error. V gene TRBV7-9 combines with J gene TRBJ1-2; D is uncertain. The CDR3 totals 13 residues. CDR1 and CDR2 from the germline V gene are SEHNR and FQNEAQ (reference sequence). DNA of the CDR3: TGTACCAGCAGCTCGGACCTACGCTATGGCTACACCTTC. Amino acids: CTSSSDLRYGYTF.

V usage is TRBV20-1 and J usage is TRBJ2-1; 11 positions agree with TRBD2. V shed 0 bases and J 4 bases; nucleotides not matched to a gene: 5. The CDR3 runs to 16 residues. Germline CDR1 and CDR2: DFQATT and SNEGSKA (reference sequence). CDR3 amino acids: CSAREGRLAGYNEQFF. The CDR3 DNA follows: TGCAGTGCTAGAGAGGGTAGACTAGCGGGATACAATGAGCAGTTCTTC.